This passage covers 24 T cell receptor beta chains from one sample sequenced in a study of PD-1 blockade in classical Hodgkin lymphoma. Clones were read by immunoSEQ multiplex PCR, and TCRdb kept only the in-frame ones, dropping some. The data show 13,000 to 15,000 clones, about 80% seen once. All trial patients relapsed after autologous stem cell transplantation. Sequences were derived from peripheral blood mononuclear cells (PBMCs), sampled at baseline. Receptor source: a human donor with classical Hodgkin lymphoma.

The rearrangement joins TRBV7-9 to TRBJ1-1; D remains unclear. From germline, CDR1 is SEHNR and CDR2 FQNEAQ (reference sequence). Deletions cut 2 bases from V and 3 bases from J, with 10 bases between. The CDR3 loop spans 14 amino acids. The CDR3: CASSLQGRDTEAFF. The CDR3 DNA sequence: TGTGCCAGCAGCTTACAAGGGAGGGACACTGAAGCTTTCTTT.

This clone has a handful of counts. This CDR3 reads CASSPGTGASYEQYF. Written as DNA, the CDR3 is TGTGCCAGCAGCCCAGGCACAGGGGCTTCCTACGAGCAGTACTTC. The V and J genes are TRBV7-6 and TRBJ2-7; 7 nucleotides line up with TRBD1. Per the germline V gene, CDR1 is SGHVS and CDR2 is FNYEAQ. This CDR3 contains 15 residues. The ends lost 5 bases at V and 1 base at J; junction bases unmatched: 8.

The gene calls are TRBV19 and TRBJ2-1; D gene ambiguous. The CDR3 extends over 16 amino acids. Germline CDR1 and CDR2: LNHDA and SQIVND (reference sequence). V was cut by 7 bases and J by 2 bases, with 18 bases left in between. CDR3 residues: CASNGPPMGPYNEQFF. The DNA of the CDR3 is TGTGCCAGTAATGGCCCCCCGATGGGCCCCTACAATGAGCAGTTCTTC.

The chain is built from TRBV6-6 and TRBJ2-1; D possibly corresponds to TRBD1 (6 bases). Germline lookup yields CDR1 MNHNY and CDR2 SVGAGI (reference sequence). The V end lost 0 bases, the J end lost 7 bases, and 13 bases lay between the germline ends. The CDR3 loop spans 15 amino acids. CDR3 nucleotides: TGTGCCAGCAGTTACTCGGACAGCCCAAAGAATGAGCAGTTCTTC. As protein: CASSYSDSPKNEQFF.

The V gene is TRBV19, the J gene TRBJ1-6; the D gene is possibly TRBD1 (5 bases). Trimming cost V 3 bases and J 0 bases, with 12 bases left between them. Looked up from germline, CDR1 is LNHDA and CDR2 is SQIVND (reference sequence). This CDR3 has 17 residues. The CDR3 region is CASSMGDGGSYNSPLHF. The CDR3 DNA is TGTGCCAGTAGTATGGGGGACGGCGGCTCCTATAATTCACCCCTCCACTTT.

V usage is TRBV6-1 and J usage is TRBJ2-7; TRBD1 agrees at 9 bases. In germline, CDR1 is MNHNS, CDR2 SASEGT. Trimming removed 3 bases from V and 7 bases from J; junction bases left unmatched: 7. This CDR3 is 14 amino acids long. As DNA, the CDR3 is TGTGCCAGCAGTGACACAGGGGGCCCAGGTGAGCAGTACTTC. This encodes CASSDTGGPGEQYF.

The genes are TRBV11-3 and TRBJ2-7; D remains unclear. The CDR3 loop spans 13 amino acids. The germline V gene has CDR1 SGHNT and CDR2 YENEEA. Trimming removed 1 base at V and 2 bases at J, with 6 bases between. CDR3 sequence: CASSLAGPYEQYF. The DNA of the CDR3 is TGTGCCAGCAGCTTAGCAGGACCCTACGAGCAGTACTTC. Based on the CDR3 plus reference TRBV11-3 and TRBJ2-7, the full variable domain is EAGVVQSPRYKIIEKKQPVAFWCNPISGHNTLYWYLQNLGQGPELLIRYENEEAVDDSQLPKDRFSAERLKGVDSTLKIQPAELGDSAVYLCASSLAGPYEQYFGPGTRLTVT.

The chain employs TRBV6-1 and TRBJ2-7; 11 nucleotides line up with TRBD2. Per germline, CDR1 MNHNS and CDR2 SASEGT. The length of the CDR3 is 19 residues. V lost 1 base, J lost 1 base, and 12 bases stayed unmatched. CDR3 loop: CASSEGRSLLAGASYEQYF. For the CDR3, the DNA is TGTGCCAGCAGTGAAGGAAGGTCGTTACTAGCGGGGGCGTCCTACGAGCAGTACTTC.

The chain joins TRBV19 to TRBJ2-1, with D possibly TRBD2 on 5 matching bases. The V gene's germline CDR1 is LNHDA and CDR2 SQIVND (reference sequence). V dropped 4 bases and J dropped 8 bases, with 9 bases sitting between them. The CDR3 sequence is 12 residues long. The CDR3 region is CASSTEGDEQFF. The DNA of the CDR3 is TGTGCCAGTAGTACTGAGGGTGATGAGCAGTTCTTC. The full variable domain, completed using reference TRBV19 and TRBJ2-1, is DGGITQSPKYLFRKEGQNVTLSCEQNLNHDAMYWYRQDPGQGLRLIYYSQIVNDFQKGDIAEGYSVSREKKESFPLTVTSAQKNPTAFYLCASSTEGDEQFFGPGTRLTVL.

CDR3 sequence (DNA): TGTGCCAGCAGCTTTGGCAGGGACTATGGCTACACCTTC. This codes for CASSFGRDYGYTF. The V gene is TRBV7-8, the J gene TRBJ1-2; D perhaps matches TRBD1 (5 bases). The CDR3 spans 13 residues. V lost 3 bases and J lost 3, with 8 bases in between. CDR1 is SGHVS and CDR2 is FQNEAQ in the germline V gene.

The V gene is TRBV19, the J gene TRBJ1-3; no clear D. Germline lookup yields CDR1 LNHDA and CDR2 SQIVND (reference sequence). V was trimmed by 7 bases and J by 2 bases, leaving 12 bases between them. This CDR3 comprises 14 residues. The CDR3, as DNA: TGTGCCAGTAAACCCGTTCGCCCTGGAAACACCATATATTTT. It codes for CASKPVRPGNTIYF. The full variable domain, in which reference TRBV19 and TRBJ1-3 provide the parts outside the CDR3, is DGGITQSPKYLFRKEGQNVTLSCEQNLNHDAMYWYRQDPGQGLRLIYYSQIVNDFQKGDIAEGYSVSREKKESFPLTVTSAQKNPTAFYLCASKPVRPGNTIYFGEGSWLTVV.

The genes are TRBV7-2 and TRBJ2-5, with 11 positions matching TRBD2. There are 14 residues in the CDR3. Germline V gene lookup returns CDR1 SGHTA and CDR2 FQGNSA. The V segment lost 1 base and the J segment 5 bases; nucleotides outside the gene matches: 0. The CDR3 reads CASSLGTSGETQYF. In nucleotides, the CDR3 is TGTGCCAGCAGCTTAGGGACTAGCGGGGAGACCCAGTACTTC.

The chain has TRBV12-5 and TRBJ1-1; TRBD1 might be the D (6 bases). Germline CDR1 is LGHNT and CDR2 is FRNRAP. CDR3 length: 16 residues. Trimming removed 0 bases from V and 1 base from J, with 12 bases in between. The CDR3 bases are TGTGCTAGTGGTTTGGTCCCGGACAGCGGGAACACTGAAGCTTTCTTT. Protein: CASGLVPDSGNTEAFF.

The chain recombines TRBV2 with TRBJ1-1, with D possibly being TRBD1 (6 bases). The CDR3 covers 16 residues. The germline V gene encodes CDR1 SNHLY and CDR2 FYNNEI. Trimming removed 4 bases from V and 0 bases from J, with 15 bases in between. CDR3 in amino acids: CASSGPQGNMNTEAFF. DNA for the CDR3: TGTGCCAGCAGTGGGCCACAGGGAAACATGAACACTGAAGCTTTCTTT.

This chain connects TRBV30 to TRBJ1-4; maybe TRBD1 (6 bases). The V and J ends lost 2 bases and 6 bases respectively, with 19 bases between them. CDR1 is GTSNPN and CDR2 is SVGIG in the germline V gene (reference sequence). CDR3 length: 16 amino acids. In DNA, the CDR3 is TGTGCCTGGAGTTCCCCCCTCCAGGGGTTATATGAAAAACTGTTTTTT. Translation gives CAWSSPLQGLYEKLFF. Full variable domain (rest looked up from reference TRBV30 and TRBJ1-4): SQTIHQWPATLVQPVGSPLSLECTVEGTSNPNLYWYRQAAGRGLQLLFYSVGIGQISSEVPQNLSASRPQDRQFILSSKKLLLSDSGFYLCAWSSPLQGLYEKLFFGSGTQLSVL.

V gene TRBV28 combines with J gene TRBJ2-5; D gene ambiguous. Germline V gives CDR1 MDHEN, CDR2 SYDVKM. The CDR3 loop spans 14 amino acids. Between the trimmed V and J ends, which lost 6 bases and 5 bases, there was a span of 16 bases. CDR3 amino acids: CASSNRETGETQYF. For the CDR3, the DNA is TGTGCCAGCAGCAATAGAGAAACCGGGGAGACCCAGTACTTC.

The J gene is TRBJ2-7, the V gene TRBV9; D is perhaps TRBD1 (6 bases). Deletions cut 4 bases from V and 6 bases from J, with 23 bases between. CDR3 length equals 16 residues. Germline CDR1 reads SGDLS; CDR2 reads YYNGEE. DNA for the CDR3: TGTGCCAGCAGCTCCCGAGGGACATTCGCTTCGGGCGAGCAGTACTTC. Amino acids: CASSSRGTFASGEQYF.

The chain uses TRBV5-5 and TRBJ1-2; 7 bases match TRBD1. The CDR3 sequence is 15 residues long. The germline gives CDR1 SGHKS, CDR2 YYEKEE (reference sequence). V was clipped by 0 bases and J by 3 bases; unmatched bases: 5. This chain's CDR3 is CASSLDSGGYYGYTF. CDR3 DNA sequence: TGTGCCAGCAGCTTGGACTCAGGGGGATACTATGGCTACACCTTC.

This clone was counted a single time. J is TRBJ2-1 and V is TRBV7-9, with 8 nucleotides matching TRBD1. V shed 8 bases, J shed 3 bases, and the junction held 6 bases outside the gene matches. This CDR3 comprises 14 residues. Germline V gene sequence: CDR1 SEHNR, CDR2 FQNEAQ (reference sequence). DNA of the CDR3: TGTGCCAGCCCAACGGGACAGGACTACAATGAGCAGTTCTTC. Its protein product is CASPTGQDYNEQFF.

The chain employs TRBV5-1 and TRBJ2-1, with a weak D call TRBD2 (6 bases). The CDR3 sequence is 16 residues long. The germline CDR1 and CDR2 sequences are SGHRS and YFSETQ. The V gene lost 0 bases and the J gene lost 4 bases, with 14 bases spanning the gap. CDR3: CASSLAVAGRYNEQFF. CDR3 nucleotide sequence: TGCGCCAGCAGCTTGGCCGTGGCGGGAAGATACAATGAGCAGTTCTTC.

J is TRBJ2-3 and V is TRBV29-1; TRBD1 matches 8 bases. V lost 6 bases, J lost 2 bases, and 7 bases stayed unmatched. The CDR3 is 14 amino acids. CDR1 and CDR2 (germline): SQVTM, ANQGSEA. The CDR3 DNA reads TGCAGCGTAATGGACAGGGCCTTCACAGATACGCAGTATTTT. The encoded protein is CSVMDRAFTDTQYF.

The chain is built from TRBV27 and TRBJ2-7; weak D call: TRBD2 (5 bases). The CDR3 is 14 amino acids. CDR1 is MNHEY and CDR2 is SMNVEV in the germline V gene (reference sequence). Trimming left V 6 bases short and J 1 base short, with 13 bases between. CDR3 DNA: TGTGCCAGCAGCCGGGAAAACCCTTCCTACGAGCAGTACTTC. Encoded protein: CASSRENPSYEQYF.

The CDR3 nucleotides read TGTGCCAGCAGCTTCCCCGTTGGGGAGCAGTACTTC. As protein: CASSFPVGEQYF. V usage is TRBV5-6 and J usage is TRBJ2-7; D is unresolved. Germline V gene data show CDR1 as SGHDT and CDR2 as YYEEEE. This CDR3 has 12 residues. Trimming stripped 2 bases from V and 7 bases from J, with 10 bases between. Variable domain in full (rest from reference TRBV5-6 and TRBJ2-7): DAGVTQSPTHLIKTRGQQVTLRCSPKSGHDTVSWYQQALGQGPQFIFQYYEEEERQRGNFPDRFSGHQFPNYSSELNVNALLLGDSALYLCASSFPVGEQYFGPGTRLTVT.

V usage is TRBV19 and J usage is TRBJ2-2; D is undetermined. CDR3 length equals 15 residues. Per the germline V gene, CDR1 is LNHDA and CDR2 is SQIVND (reference sequence). Trimming shortened V by 7 bases and J by 0 bases, and 12 bases separated the two germline ends. The CDR3 reads CASNQVSTNTGELFF. The CDR3 nucleotides are TGTGCCAGTAATCAGGTTTCTACGAACACCGGGGAGCTGTTTTTT. Full variable domain (remainder filled in from reference TRBV19 and TRBJ2-2): DGGITQSPKYLFRKEGQNVTLSCEQNLNHDAMYWYRQDPGQGLRLIYYSQIVNDFQKGDIAEGYSVSREKKESFPLTVTSAQKNPTAFYLCASNQVSTNTGELFFGEGSRLTVL.